Presented here are 24 T cell receptor beta chains from one specimen sequenced in a study of blood T cell repertoires in COVID-19. TCRdb's copy holds only in-frame clones and misses some; the assay was immunoSEQ multiplex PCR. The sample holds around 300,000 clones, around 85% seen once. The sequencing input was PBMCs or T cells enriched from blood (not recorded which). These receptors were collected from a woman in her thirties or forties who had recovered from COVID-19.

The chain employs TRBV14 and TRBJ2-7, with D tentatively TRBD1 (5 bases). V was cut by 1 base and J by 5 bases, with 18 bases left in between. The CDR3 runs to 16 residues. From germline, CDR1 is SGHDN and CDR2 FVKESK. The CDR3 DNA follows: TGTGCCAGCAGCCAAGGCCCAGGGATATCCTCGAACGAGCAGTACTTC. It specifies CASSQGPGISSNEQYF.

The chain employs TRBV4-3 and TRBJ2-3; 11 bases line up with TRBD2. From germline, CDR1 is LGHNA and CDR2 YSLEER. Germline trimming cut 1 base from V and 5 bases from J; bases unmatched to any gene: 5. The CDR3 is made up of 16 amino acids. As DNA, the CDR3 is TGCGCCAGCAGCCAAGGGATCCTAGCGGGAGGAGATACGCAGTATTTT. Translating gives CASSQGILAGGDTQYF.

The CDR3 loop is CASSPSRDYGYTF. DNA of the CDR3: TGTGCCAGCTCACCAAGCCGGGACTATGGCTACACCTTC. V gene TRBV18 combines with J gene TRBJ1-2; D ambiguous. CDR3 size: 13 residues. Germline V gene lookup returns CDR1 KGHSH and CDR2 LQKENI. The ends were cut back, 2 bases at V and 3 bases at J, with 7 bases in the middle.

The chain carries TRBV7-2 and TRBJ1-2, with D unresolved. V was cut by 1 base and J by 6 bases, with 6 bases left in between. This CDR3 is built from 12 residues. The germline V gene has CDR1 SGHTA and CDR2 FQGNSA. The CDR3 DNA is TGTGCCAGCAGCTTAGTCGGGGATGGCTACACCTTC. Translation: CASSLVGDGYTF.

V gene TRBV6-6 combines with J gene TRBJ2-1; weak D call: TRBD2 (6 bases). The V gene's germline CDR1 is MNHNY and CDR2 SVGAGI (reference sequence). CDR3 size: 14 residues. Trimming stripped 6 bases from V and 8 bases from J, with 17 bases between. The CDR3 region is CASSRLGGPDEQFF. The CDR3 nucleotides read TGTGCCAGCAGCCGCCTCGGAGGGCCAGATGAGCAGTTCTTC.

This rearrangement joins TRBV4-2 to TRBJ2-7, with 8 bases matching TRBD2. This CDR3 contains 17 residues. V was clipped by 0 bases and J by 4 bases; unmatched bases: 11. Germline assignment: CDR1 LGHNA and CDR2 YNFKEQ. The CDR3 here is CASSQEGPAGVGYEQYF. CDR3 bases: TGTGCCAGCAGCCAAGAGGGGCCAGCGGGAGTGGGATACGAGCAGTACTTC.

The rearrangement uses TRBV28 and TRBJ1-5; unclear D gene. The germline gives CDR1 MDHEN, CDR2 SYDVKM. The CDR3 is 15 residues long. The V end was cut by 3 bases, the J end by 7 bases, with 16 bases between. In DNA form, the CDR3 reads TGTGCCAGCAGTTTCATTGTTGGTCGAGCGCAGCCCCAGCATTTT. This encodes CASSFIVGRAQPQHF.

The V and J genes are TRBV7-2 and TRBJ2-7; the D gene is possibly TRBD2 (6 bases). V shed 4 bases and J shed 3 bases, with 7 bases lying between them. Germline loops: CDR1 SGHTA, CDR2 FQGNSA. CDR3 length equals 12 residues. The CDR3 sequence is CASSYGGYEQYF. CDR3 coding DNA: TGTGCCAGCAGCTACGGGGGCTACGAGCAGTACTTC.

This clone appeared once. This rearrangement joins TRBV14 to TRBJ1-5; TRBD1 might be the D (5 bases). There are 16 residues in the CDR3. V dropped 3 bases and J dropped 0 bases, with 12 bases sitting between them. The germline V gene has CDR1 SGHDN and CDR2 FVKESK. CDR3: CASSQLQVYSNQPQHF. The CDR3 nucleotides are TGTGCCAGCAGCCAGTTACAGGTGTATAGCAATCAGCCCCAGCATTTT. Full variable domain (rest looked up from reference TRBV14 and TRBJ1-5): EAGVTQFPSHSVIEKGQTVTLRCDPISGHDNLYWYRRVMGKEIKFLLHFVKESKQDESGMPNNRFLAERTGGTYSTLKVQPAELEDSGVYFCASSQLQVYSNQPQHFGDGTRLSIL.

This clone turned up a few times. The chain couples TRBV5-1 to TRBJ1-2; 11 bases line up with TRBD1. The CDR3 contains 15 residues. With V trimmed by 2 bases and J by 4 bases, 4 bases remained unmatched. CDR1 and CDR2 from the germline V gene are SGHRS and YFSETQ. CDR3 nucleotides: TGCGCCAGCAGCTTTGGACAGGGGGCCCTCTATGGCTACACCTTC. Protein sequence: CASSFGQGALYGYTF.

The chain couples TRBV27 to TRBJ1-6, with 9 positions matching TRBD1. This CDR3 has 14 amino acids. With V trimmed by 6 bases and J by 9 bases, 6 bases remained unmatched. Per the germline V gene, CDR1 is MNHEY and CDR2 is SMNVEV (reference sequence). The CDR3 nucleotides read TGTGCCAGCAGAAGAGACAGGGGGAGTTCACCCCTCCACTTT. It encodes CASRRDRGSSPLHF.

The J gene is TRBJ2-7, the V gene TRBV7-9; 12 bases fit TRBD1. Trimming at V came to 7 bases and at J to 5 bases, leaving 9 bases not matched to a gene. CDR1 is SEHNR and CDR2 is FQNEAQ in the germline V gene (reference sequence). CDR3 length: 15 amino acids. Here the CDR3 reads CASTSGTGGIDEQYF. The CDR3 DNA sequence: TGTGCCAGCACCTCCGGGACAGGGGGCATCGACGAGCAGTACTTC.

The V call is TRBV3-1 (or the pseudogene TRBV3-2), the J call TRBJ1-5; no clear D gene. V lost 4 bases to trimming and J lost 4 bases, with 11 bases between them. The V gene's germline CDR1 is LGHDT and CDR2 YNNKEL (reference sequence). The CDR3 runs to 14 residues. This CDR3 reads CASSRGSKNQPQHF. The CDR3 DNA reads as TGTGCCAGCAGCCGCGGCAGCAAAAATCAGCCCCAGCATTTT.

The V and J genes are TRBV2 and TRBJ1-2, with 8 positions matching TRBD1. The CDR3 consists of 15 residues. Germline loops: CDR1 SNHLY, CDR2 FYNNEI. Trimming took 3 bases from V and 7 from J; bases not matched to a gene: 10. The CDR3 here is CASSEEQGAFSGYTF. Here the CDR3 DNA reads TGTGCCAGCAGTGAGGAGCAGGGGGCTTTCTCTGGCTACACCTTC.

The chain employs TRBV27 and TRBJ2-2, with TRBD1 identical over 7 bases. CDR3 length: 17 residues. After removal of 3 bases from V and 1 base from J, the junction contained 8 bases not matched to a gene. CDR1 and CDR2 (germline): MNHEY, SMNVEV (reference sequence). The DNA of the CDR3 is TGTGCCAGCAGTTTCATTACAGGGGCCAGGAACACCGGGGAGCTGTTTTTT. Its protein product is CASSFITGARNTGELFF.

V usage is TRBV19 and J usage is TRBJ1-4, with a tentative D call TRBD1 (6 bases). The CDR3 is made up of 14 amino acids. Germline CDR1 reads LNHDA; CDR2 reads SQIVND (reference sequence). The V gene lost 2 bases and the J gene lost 7 bases, with 11 bases spanning the gap. The CDR3 region is CASSISGQLEKLFF. CDR3 DNA sequence: TGTGCCAGTAGTATATCTGGACAGCTTGAAAAACTGTTTTTT. Drawing the rest from reference TRBV19 and TRBJ1-4, the complete variable domain is DGGITQSPKYLFRKEGQNVTLSCEQNLNHDAMYWYRQDPGQGLRLIYYSQIVNDFQKGDIAEGYSVSREKKESFPLTVTSAQKNPTAFYLCASSISGQLEKLFFGSGTQLSVL.

This chain uses TRBV29-1 with TRBJ2-1; 7 nucleotides line up with TRBD2. The V segment lost 6 bases and the J segment 9 bases; nucleotides outside the gene matches: 20. Germline V gene data show CDR1 as SQVTM and CDR2 as ANQGSEA. The CDR3 contains 16 residues. CDR3 nucleotide sequence: TGCAGCGTGAAGAAACTAGCAGGCAATGGGGAGGGTGAGCAGTTCTTC. Encoded protein: CSVKKLAGNGEGEQFF.

This clone was observed once. The chain uses TRBV28 and TRBJ1-2, with a weak D call TRBD1 (6 bases). Between the trimmed V and J ends, which lost 1 base and 7 bases, there was a span of 16 bases. The CDR3 sequence is 15 residues long. CDR1 and CDR2 (germline): MDHEN, SYDVKM. DNA of the CDR3: TGTGCCAGCAGTTTATCCGCCGGCAGGGGTGCTGGCTACACCTTC. This gives the protein CASSLSAGRGAGYTF.

V gene TRBV9 combines with J gene TRBJ1-2, with D possibly being TRBD1 (5 bases). Germline V gives CDR1 SGDLS, CDR2 YYNGEE. This CDR3 is 17 amino acids long. V was shortened by 4 bases and J by 10 bases, with 29 bases between the two germline ends. CDR3 nucleotide sequence: TGTGCCAGCAGCTCAGTGGGAACAGGTTTGAGGACGGGAGCCTACACCTTC. It translates to CASSSVGTGLRTGAYTF.

This clone showed up just a few times. The V and J genes are TRBV28 and TRBJ2-3; TRBD2 matches 10 bases. This CDR3 region has 16 residues. Per the germline V gene, CDR1 is MDHEN and CDR2 is SYDVKM. J was trimmed by 5 bases and V by 6 bases; bases with no gene match: 11. In nucleotides, the CDR3 is TGTGCCAGCAGGCTAGCGGGAGAGGCCATCGGAGATACGCAGTATTTT. Amino acids: CASRLAGEAIGDTQYF.

This rearrangement joins TRBV15 to TRBJ1-3; a weak D match, TRBD1 (5 bases). Trimming cost V 0 bases and J 3 bases, with 12 bases left between them. The CDR3 runs 16 residues. Germline V gene sequence: CDR1 LNHNV, CDR2 YYDKDF (reference sequence). CDR3 in amino acids: CATSRDLGRDGNTIYF. The CDR3 bases are TGTGCCACCAGCAGAGATCTGGGCAGGGATGGAAACACCATATATTTT.

The rearrangement joins TRBV4-2 to TRBJ2-7, with TRBD2 identical over 9 bases. V shed 4 bases and J 2 bases; nucleotides not matched to a gene: 15. Germline CDR1 is LGHNA and CDR2 is YNFKEQ. CDR3 length: 18 residues. CDR3 protein: CASSPSHQSSGRPYEQYF. CDR3 in DNA: TGTGCCAGCAGCCCAAGCCACCAATCGAGCGGGAGGCCCTACGAGCAGTACTTC.

V and J are TRBV5-1 and TRBJ1-5; maybe TRBD1 (5 bases). The CDR3 spans 15 residues. V was pared by 4 bases and J by 3 bases, with 14 bases between. Per germline, CDR1 SGHRS and CDR2 YFSETQ. CDR3 nucleotide sequence: TGCGCCAGCAGCCCCGCGGGGGGGAACAATCAGCCCCAGCATTTT. Translation: CASSPAGGNNQPQHF.

This clone was seen a single time. The genes are TRBV7-9 and TRBJ1-5; D uncertain. CDR1 and CDR2 (germline): SEHNR, FQNEAQ (reference sequence). The CDR3 runs to 15 residues. Trimming cost V 2 bases and J 3 bases, with 11 bases left between them. The CDR3 sequence: CASSLSGETNQPQHF. The CDR3 DNA reads as TGTGCCAGCAGCTTATCTGGGGAGACCAATCAGCCCCAGCATTTT. Full variable domain (missing parts from reference TRBV7-9 and TRBJ1-5): DTGVSQNPRHKITKRGQNVTFRCDPISEHNRLYWYRQTLGQGPEFLTYFQNEAQLEKSRLLSDRFSAERPKGSFSTLEIQRTEQGDSAMYLCASSLSGETNQPQHFGDGTRLSIL.